This T cell receptor beta chain was captured by sequencing in a study of cytomegalovirus exposure and HLA in healthy donors. Trimming removed 3 bases from V and 5 bases from J, with 8 bases in between. This CDR3 is 13 amino acids long. Germline-derived CDR1 and CDR2 are SGHRS and YFSETQ. This clone turned up a few times. This CDR3 is also generated by other DNA sequences in the sample. PCR was performed using 60 Vbeta and 13 Jbeta primers. Per the original data handling: Later reanalysis found 80 million or so unique TCR beta chains, some 10 million of them shared. Measured with immunoSEQ multiplex PCR; TCRdb has only the in-frame clones, and not every one. The V and J calls and the clone size are those of that table, but D and trimming were determined from the DNA. The sample records approximately 160,000 clones, around 80% being singletons.

This rearrangement joins TRBV5-1 to TRBJ2-2, with no clear D. The specimen was PBMCs. The receptor was isolated from a woman in her fifties or sixties in good health and CMV-seropositive. CDR3 loop: CASSSGGTGELFF. CDR3 bases: TGCGCCAGCAGCTCGGGTGGAACCGGGGAGCTGTTTTTT.